The subject of this entry is one T cell receptor beta chain. The table came from immunoSEQ multiplex PCR; TCRdb's copy has only in-frame clones and leaves some out. The sample yields tens of thousands of clones, about nine tenths seen once. Germline-derived CDR1 and CDR2 are GTSNPN and SVGIG (reference sequence). V was pared by 5 bases and J by 6 bases, with 0 bases of the junction left unmatched. The CDR3 sequence is 12 residues long. This specimen comes from a study of OX40 agonist ivuxolimab in advanced cancers. The wider study: In this cohort, patients received ivuxolimab, an agonistic anti-OX40 (CD134) antibody. Dosing consisted of intravenous ivuxolimab at 0.01 to 10 mg/kg every 2 weeks. The mean age was approximately 60 years, ranging from roughly 23 to 90, with 82.7% of participants male.

The sample was CD4+ or CD8+ T cells sorted from blood, taken in a trial of the OX40 agonist ivuxolimab. The chain combines TRBV30 with TRBJ2-2, with 10 bases fitting TRBD2. The source of this sequence is an adult with an advanced solid tumor such as melanoma, head and neck, liver or kidney cancer. In DNA form, the CDR3 reads TGTGCCTGGCTAGCGGGGGCCGGGGAGCTGTTTTTT. It is translated as CAWLAGAGELFF.